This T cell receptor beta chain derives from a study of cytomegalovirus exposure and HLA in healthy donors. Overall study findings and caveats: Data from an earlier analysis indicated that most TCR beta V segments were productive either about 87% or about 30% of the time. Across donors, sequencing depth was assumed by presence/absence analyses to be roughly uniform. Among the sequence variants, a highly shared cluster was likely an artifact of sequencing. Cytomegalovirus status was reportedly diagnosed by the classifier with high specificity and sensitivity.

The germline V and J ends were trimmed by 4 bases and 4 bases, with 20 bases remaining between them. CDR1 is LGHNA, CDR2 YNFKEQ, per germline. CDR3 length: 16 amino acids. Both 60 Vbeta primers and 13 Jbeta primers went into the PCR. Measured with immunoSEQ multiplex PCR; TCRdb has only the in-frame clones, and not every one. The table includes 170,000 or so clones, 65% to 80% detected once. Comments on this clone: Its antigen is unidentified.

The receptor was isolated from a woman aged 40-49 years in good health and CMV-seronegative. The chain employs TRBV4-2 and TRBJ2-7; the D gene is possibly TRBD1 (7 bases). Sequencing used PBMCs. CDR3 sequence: CASSLAGGGGYYEQYF. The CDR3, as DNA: TGTGCCAGCAGCCTTGCCGGAGGAGGGGGCTATTACGAGCAGTACTTC.